The T cell receptor (beta chain) under discussion was sequenced for a study of blood T cell repertoires in COVID-19. Study at large: Sites across the United States, Italy and Spain contributed samples from acute and convalescent COVID-19. PBMCs, B-cell-depleted T cells, or T cells provided the cDNA or gDNA that made up the material.

Original analysis: How many nucleated cells were present was estimated from reference gene primer amplification. Data came from immunoSEQ multiplex PCR; TCRdb stores just in-frame clones and leaves some out. V, J and clone size are taken as reported in that table, and D and trimming were inferred from the DNA itself. Of about 180,000 clones listed, 80% to 90% are singletons. Trimming took 4 bases from V and 7 from J; bases not matched to a gene: 5. This CDR3 is built from 13 residues. The germline CDR1 and CDR2 sequences are MNHEY and SMNVEV (reference sequence). Sequencing was performed on peripheral blood. This rearrangement joins TRBV27 to TRBJ1-2, with 8 bases lining up with TRBD1. This TCR was recovered from a man between 18 and 35 years old who had recovered from COVID-19. The CDR3 loop reads CASSSTTGAGYTF. CDR3 nucleotides: TGTGCCAGCAGTTCGACGACAGGGGCTGGCTACACCTTC.